This TCR beta chain was recorded in a study of blood T cell repertoires in COVID-19. Across the whole study: Both acute and convalescent COVID-19 samples were obtained from the United States, Italy and Spain. PBMCs, B-cell-depleted T cells, or T cells were the source of the cDNA or gDNA that made up the material.

Per the study methods: The authors estimated nucleated cell counts from reference gene primer amplification. The repertoire was sequenced with immunoSEQ multiplex PCR; TCRdb's copy has only in-frame clones and lacks some. V, J and clone size were drawn from that table, and D and trimming were deduced from the DNA. The sample lists more than 85,000 clones, around 87% occurring once. The CDR3 contains 13 residues. Germline V gene lookup returns CDR1 SGHTA and CDR2 FQGNSA. With 5 bases removed from V and 12 bases from J, the gap between germline ends came to 14 bases. This chain connects TRBV7-2 to TRBJ1-6, with D possibly TRBD1 on 6 matching bases. The sequenced sample was peripheral blood. The sequence was collected from a human donor in a cohort sampled during active COVID-19. The CDR3 DNA sequence: TGTGCCAGCAGCCCCACACAGGGAGTACCCCTCCACTTT. Translating gives CASSPTQGVPLHF.